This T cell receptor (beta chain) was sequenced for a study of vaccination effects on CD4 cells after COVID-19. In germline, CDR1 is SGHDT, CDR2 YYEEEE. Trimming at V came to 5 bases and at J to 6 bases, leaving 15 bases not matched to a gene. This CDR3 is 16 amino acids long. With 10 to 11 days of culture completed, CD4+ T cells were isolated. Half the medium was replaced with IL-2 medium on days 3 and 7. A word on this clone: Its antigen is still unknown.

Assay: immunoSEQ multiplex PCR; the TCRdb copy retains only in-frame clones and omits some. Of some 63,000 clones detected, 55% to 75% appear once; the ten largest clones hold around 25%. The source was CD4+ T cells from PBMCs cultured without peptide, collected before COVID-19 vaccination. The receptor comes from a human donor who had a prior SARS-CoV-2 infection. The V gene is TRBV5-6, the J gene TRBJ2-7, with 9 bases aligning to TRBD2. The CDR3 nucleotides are TGTGCCAGCAGTCCTTATGATAGCGGGAGTCGATCCGAGCAGTACTTC. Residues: CASSPYDSGSRSEQYF.